This paragraph covers one T cell receptor (beta chain) sequence. In this sample, this clone turned up once. Its antigen is currently not known. Per-nucleotide qualities are absent, and no much larger clonotype sits a single base away. The data stem from a study of cytomegalovirus exposure and HLA in healthy donors (TCRdb year 2017). Study-wide context: An earlier analysis of approximately 550 of the donors reported about 290 Gb of sequence data and around 120 million unique TCR beta sequences from approximately 180 million T cells. Rather than drawing on any new phenotypic data, the later analysis identified candidate immune exposures from TCR beta sequences and the way those sequences occurred across donors. A later analysis re-examined previously published TCR beta repertoires from more than 550 donors and added high-resolution HLA genotyping to investigate patterns of TCR occurrence. Besides the first cohort of hundreds of subjects, a separate validation cohort made up of over 100 different subjects was used. An earlier analysis of approximately 580 of the donors used high-throughput TCR beta sequencing to judge whether each TCR beta V gene segment behaved as functional or pseudogenic. The genetic ancestry cluster associated with self-reported Caucasian donors included over 65% of the roughly 400 genotyped donors. Alongside the repertoire data, information on donor age, sex, ethnicity and CMV serostatus was compiled. About 280 gigabases of sequencing data and 70 million to 95 million unique TCR sequences made up an early release that covered several hundred HLA-typed donors. Several DR-DQ haplotypes were treated as single units for association and clustering because of strong linkage in the cohort. Every repertoire in the discovery cohort had been generated on one and the same sequencing platform. To predict cytomegalovirus infection status, the study combined high-throughput TCR immunosequencing, statistical association of individual TCRs with disease status, and machine learning. Genome-wide SNP genotypes for about 65% of the roughly 670 donors were used in a later genetic analysis, which treated that subset as a discovery cohort. Across under 500 genotyped donors of the cohort, an average of roughly 250,000 unique TCR beta nucleotide sequences per donor were sequenced, and roughly 18% of those sequences were non-productive. Both class I and class II loci were covered by HLA typing, at four-digit resolution. The study profiled the T cell repertoires of 500 to 800 subjects by immunosequencing and related them to cytomegalovirus serostatus. The aim of the study was to test whether cataloging public T cell receptors could identify signatures of past pathogen exposure. Typing coverage varied by locus: roughly 629-630 donors for A, B, C, DRB1 and DQB1; roughly 500 for DQA1; approximately 610 for DPA1; roughly 450 for DPB1. The research as a whole found: In a later genetic analysis, a missense DCLRE1C variant was associated with V-gene and J-gene trimming of TCR beta chains, and the association was replicated in an independent cohort. An earlier analysis of 450 to 750 of the donors showed that most TCR beta V segments appeared in productive rearrangements either about 87% or about 30% of the time, which broadly matched IMGT annotations. For the cohort, immune exposure information was limited to CMV serostatus. Roughly uniform sequencing depth across donors was assumed in presence/absence analyses, although this assumption may not hold. The study gave a list of 150 to 200 TCR beta chains associated with cytomegalovirus. The classifier was reported to diagnose cytomegalovirus status with high specificity and sensitivity in both the original cohort and the validation cohort. A further reported finding was that TCR beta sequences accurately predicted the HLA-A and HLA-B alleles for most subjects in the first cohort. A few of the identified cytomegalovirus-associated TCR beta chains were confirmed in vitro to be specific for cytomegalovirus antigens. A later analysis found that HLA-associated TCR beta chains were more clonally expanded and had lower generation probabilities than equally common non-associated chains. According to a later genetic analysis, donors in an Asian-associated ancestry cluster had fewer N-insertions in productive TCRs than the approximately 690-donor mean. Only TCR beta chains were sequenced in this cohort, and the absence of alpha or paired-chain data limited detectable features. In a later analysis, most CMV-associated TCR beta chains were found to appear HLA-restricted, with HLA associations seemingly driven largely by CMV exposure. When HLA alleles, especially DR and DQ, strongly co-occurred, TCR associations were difficult to assign to individual alleles. Specific HLA alleles were associated with 16,951 TCR beta sequences at a false discovery rate of 0.05 in a later analysis. Because the 87-base-pair reads could not distinguish some IMGT-functional V segments, including TRBV6-2 and TRBV6-3, those segments were excluded. In a later analysis, several top co-occurrence clusters were reported to appear linked to parvovirus B19, influenza, CMV and Epstein-Barr virus. The sequencing pipeline was judged likely to have produced a cluster of highly shared sequence variants as a technical artifact. Most TCR sequences were observed very rarely across donors, whereas some public TCRs were present in many individuals. The earlier analysis of approximately 540 of the donors excluded roughly 16 rarely observed V segments, including chromosome 9 orphons, because counts were too low. Because some donors lacked HLA typing at each locus, the association tests relied only on the typed subset. A later analysis found that TCR association rates varied across HLA loci, with DRB1 alleles showing the most associated TCRs and HLA-C alleles the fewest. Linkage disequilibrium might explain the correlated functional status among segregating V segments, but an unknown experimental factor could not be excluded. The authors suggested that the approach could potentially be generalized to other disease states and immunological phenotypes.

Inclusive of the bounding cysteine and phenylalanine, the CDR3 is 15 residues long. Left in the record is the CDR3 DNA by itself, 45 bases read in frame from the first base. As encoded in the germline V gene, CDR1 is SGHTA while CDR2 is FQGNSA. Ends trimmed: V by 1 base, J by 4 bases; bases unmatched to a gene: 2. The cohort was made up of several hundred healthy bone marrow donors. At the time of sampling, every cohort member was nominally healthy, though immune exposures that went unrecorded were likely present. The donor was CMV seronegative and belonged to the group of roughly 330 seronegative cohort members. Each donor provided a peripheral blood sample, and peripheral blood mononuclear cells were used for TCR beta sequencing. The Qiagen DNeasy Blood Extraction Kit was used to extract genomic DNA from the blood cell samples. The library came from the immunoSEQ multiplex PCR assay. For the multiplex PCR, a mixture combining 60 forward primers for TCR Vbeta segments and 13 reverse primers for TCR Jbeta segments was used. The CDR3 region of rearranged TCR beta genes was amplified from genomic DNA by a multiplex PCR assay. The amplified TCR beta libraries were sequenced on the Illumina HiSeq System as 87-base-pair reads. The study's processing was this. In a later analysis, 80 million or so unique TCR beta chains were counted across the 500 to 850 repertoires, and around 11 million of these chains were shared by at least two donors. Raw reads were error-corrected and collapsed into unique sequences with a nearest-neighbor algorithm that merged closely related sequences to remove PCR and sequencing errors. CDR3 sequences were aligned to IMGT reference sequences to assign V, D and J gene segments. For a sequence to be retained, a match of at least six nucleotides to both a V gene segment and a J gene segment was required. A rearrangement counted as productive if the CDR3 had no stop codons and remained in frame with V and J, and every other rearrangement counted as non-productive. CDR3 was defined according to IMGT convention as the region running from the second conserved V-encoded cysteine to the conserved J-encoded phenylalanine. The earlier analysis of about 530 of the donors excluded any sequence lacking an unambiguous match to a single V gene segment. In an earlier analysis of a few hundred of the donors, V segments were called functional above 56.7% productive rearrangements and were called segregating when the between-donor standard deviation exceeded 5%. To diagnose cytomegalovirus status from the catalog of TCR beta chain sequences, a statistical classification framework was built. A later analysis assigned V and J genes by comparing TCR nucleotide sequences with IMGT/GENE-DB human TR gene sequences. Using the TCRdist pipeline, a later analysis assigned CDR3 sequences along with most-parsimonious VDJ recombination scenarios. In a later analysis, each TCR beta chain was defined by its CDR3 amino acid sequence together with its V-gene family, and reads without a unique V-gene family were excluded. As a way to deal with suspected cross-contamination and a sequencing artifact, a later analysis dropped nearly 600 nucleotide sequences that were highly shared and had low generation probability. In a later analysis, a clonal expansion index for each public chain was calculated from normalized within-repertoire ranks of inferred template counts. Generation probabilities in a later analysis came from a VDJ recombination model fitted to out-of-frame rearrangements, and those results were checked against IGoR. Hypergeometric tests were used in a later analysis to score TCR-TCR, TCR-HLA and TCR-CMV co-occurrence, with a repertoire-size bias correction applied to the TCR pairs. To estimate false discovery rates, a later analysis permuted the HLA or CMV assignments 20 times. In a later analysis, co-occurring TCRs were grouped using DBSCAN, with TCRdist sequence similarity added in when clustering inside HLA-allele-positive subsets. Repertoires with fewer than 30,000 or more than 120,000 public chains were left out of co-occurrence clustering, as were several repertoires with anomalous nucleotide sharing. TCRdb retrieved this table from immuneACCESS and kept in-frame rearrangements only. Not all clones are present; in checked studies, unresolved V genes account for under half, and no reason is known for the remainder. The V and J calls and clone size were taken over from that table, and D and trimming were inferred from the DNA. In this sample the table shows 180,000 or so clones, around 78% of which occur a single time. The ten largest clones take up 1.5% to 2% of the sample.

The sequence derives from a man aged 18 to 30 in good health and CMV-seronegative. Source material: PBMCs. Recombination linked TRBV7-2 to TRBJ2-1; 9 junctional bases match TRBD1. The bases read TGTGCCAGCAGCTTAGGCGGGACAGGGTACAATGAGCAGTTCTTC. Its coded protein is CASSLGGTGYNEQFF.